A single T cell receptor beta chain is shown here with its context. This sample is drawn from a study of blood T cells in healthy people across ages. It was with a sample-barcoded 5' primer and a J-beta primer mix that a second PCR of roughly 7 to 12 cycles was run. TCRdb recomputed calls from the 5' RACE reads with MiXCR, one row per CDR3 protein. The sample records hundreds of thousands of distinct CDR3 sequences, roughly 64% being singletons. This CDR3 contains 13 residues. Trimming took 6 bases from V and 4 from J, leaving 13 bases between them. Germline CDR1 reads SGHTA; CDR2 reads FQGNSA. The clonotype comes from a man under 40 in good health. Sequenced input: blood. The chain is built from TRBV7-2 and TRBJ2-7; a weak D match, TRBD2 (6 bases). The CDR3 sequence is CASRPGLMYEQYF. The CDR3 nucleotides are TGTGCCAGCAGACCGGGACTGATGTACGAGCAGTACTTC.